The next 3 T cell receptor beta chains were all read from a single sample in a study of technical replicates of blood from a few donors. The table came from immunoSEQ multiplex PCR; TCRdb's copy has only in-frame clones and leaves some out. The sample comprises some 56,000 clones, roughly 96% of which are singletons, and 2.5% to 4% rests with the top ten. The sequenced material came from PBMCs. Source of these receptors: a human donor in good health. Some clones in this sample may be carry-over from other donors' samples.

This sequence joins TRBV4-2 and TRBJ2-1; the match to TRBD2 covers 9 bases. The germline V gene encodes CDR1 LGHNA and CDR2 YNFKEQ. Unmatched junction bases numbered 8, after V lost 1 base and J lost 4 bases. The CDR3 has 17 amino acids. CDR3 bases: TGTGCCAGCAGCCAAGGGGCGACTAGCGGAAAATACAATGAGCAGTTCTTC. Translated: CASSQGATSGKYNEQFF.

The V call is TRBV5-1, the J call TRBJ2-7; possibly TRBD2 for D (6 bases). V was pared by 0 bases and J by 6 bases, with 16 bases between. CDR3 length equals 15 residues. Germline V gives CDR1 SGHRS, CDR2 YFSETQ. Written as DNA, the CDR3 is TGCGCCAGCAGCTTGGAGGCCCCGGGAGATATCGAGCAGTACTTC. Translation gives CASSLEAPGDIEQYF.

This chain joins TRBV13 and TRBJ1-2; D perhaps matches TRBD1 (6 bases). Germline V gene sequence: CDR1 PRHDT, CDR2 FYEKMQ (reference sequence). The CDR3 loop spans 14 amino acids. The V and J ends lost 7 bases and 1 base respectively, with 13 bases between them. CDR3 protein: CASTRQEINYGYTF. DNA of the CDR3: TGTGCCAGCACCCGACAGGAGATTAACTATGGCTACACCTTC.